This T cell receptor beta chain was found in a study of shared clonotypes between healthy human individuals. This clone was seen a single time. Here immunoSEQ multiplex PCR was the method, and the copy in TCRdb shows in-frame clones only, minus some. This sample has 2 million to 2.5 million clones, with just over 90% found just once. The germline gives CDR1 SQVTM, CDR2 ANQGSEA. Trimming cost V 7 bases and J 0 bases, with 11 bases left between them. The CDR3 is 13 amino acids. The sequence was obtained from a man between 18 and 35 years old in good health. Some clones in this sample may be carry-over from other donors' samples. The source material was naive CD4+ T cells from PBMCs. Stated subset: CD45RA+ positively selected. V usage is TRBV29-1 and J usage is TRBJ2-3; perhaps TRBD2 as D (6 bases). CDR3 in amino acids: CSGSGGSTDTQYF. The CDR3 coding sequence is TGCAGCGGCTCCGGGGGAAGCACAGATACGCAGTATTTT.